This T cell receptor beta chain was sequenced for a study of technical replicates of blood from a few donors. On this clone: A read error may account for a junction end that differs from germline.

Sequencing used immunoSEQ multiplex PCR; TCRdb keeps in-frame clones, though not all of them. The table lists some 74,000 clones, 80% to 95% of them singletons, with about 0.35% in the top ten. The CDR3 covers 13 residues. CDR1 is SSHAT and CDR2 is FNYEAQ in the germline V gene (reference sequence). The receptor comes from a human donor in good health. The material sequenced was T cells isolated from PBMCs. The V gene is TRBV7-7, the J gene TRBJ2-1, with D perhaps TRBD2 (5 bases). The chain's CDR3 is CASSFGVEAEQFF. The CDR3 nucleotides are TGTGCTAGCAGCTTCGGGGTTGAGGCTGAGCAGTTCTTC.